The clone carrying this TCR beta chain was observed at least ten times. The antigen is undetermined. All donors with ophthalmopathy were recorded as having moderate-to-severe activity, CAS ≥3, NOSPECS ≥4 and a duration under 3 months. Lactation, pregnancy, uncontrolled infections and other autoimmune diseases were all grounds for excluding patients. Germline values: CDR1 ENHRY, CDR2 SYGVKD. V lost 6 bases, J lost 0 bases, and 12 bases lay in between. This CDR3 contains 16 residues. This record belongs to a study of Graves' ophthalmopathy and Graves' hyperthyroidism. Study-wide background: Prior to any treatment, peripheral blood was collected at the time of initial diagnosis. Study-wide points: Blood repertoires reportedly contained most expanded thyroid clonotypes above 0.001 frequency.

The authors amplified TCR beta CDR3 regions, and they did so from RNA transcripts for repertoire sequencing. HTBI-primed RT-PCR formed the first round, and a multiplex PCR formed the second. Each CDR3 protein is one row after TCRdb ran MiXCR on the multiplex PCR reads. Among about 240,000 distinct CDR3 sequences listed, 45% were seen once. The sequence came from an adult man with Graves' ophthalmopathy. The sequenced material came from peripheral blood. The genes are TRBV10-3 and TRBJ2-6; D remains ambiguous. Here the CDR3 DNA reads TGTGCCATCAGCATGGGCCCAGACTCTGGGGCCAACGTCCTGACTTTC. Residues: CAISMGPDSGANVLTF.